Below are 22 T cell receptor beta chains sequenced from a single sample in a study of shared clonotypes between healthy human individuals. Data came from immunoSEQ multiplex PCR; TCRdb stores just in-frame clones and leaves some out. The sample carries around 700,000 clones, 73% recorded once. Material: memory CD4+ T cells sorted from blood. Subset given: CD45RA-negative fraction. Receptors originate from a woman in her 30s in good health.

The chain has TRBV6-6 and TRBJ1-5; D gene uncertain. V lost 5 bases and J 0 bases, leaving 8 bases between the germline ends. Germline CDR1 MNHNY, CDR2 SVGAGI (reference sequence). CDR3 size: 14 residues. The CDR3 loop reads CASSQVTSNQPQHF. CDR3 DNA: TGTGCCAGCAGTCAGGTCACTAGCAATCAGCCCCAGCATTTT.

With respect to this clone: Other DNA sequences from this sample encode an identical CDR3 as well. The chain employs TRBV29-1 and TRBJ1-3, with D perhaps matching TRBD1 (6 bases). Trimming shortened V by 7 bases and J by 1 base, and 8 bases separated the two germline ends. The CDR3 is 12 residues long. Germline CDR1 SQVTM, CDR2 ANQGSEA. The chain's CDR3 is CSGTGSGNTIYF. DNA of the CDR3: TGCAGCGGTACAGGGTCTGGAAACACCATATATTTT.

The genes are TRBV28 and TRBJ2-1; the D gene is possibly TRBD2 (6 bases). The V and J ends lost 1 base and 8 bases respectively, with 15 bases between them. Per the germline V gene, CDR1 is MDHEN and CDR2 is SYDVKM. The CDR3 has 15 residues. The CDR3 reads CASSLSWRREDEQFF. CDR3 bases: TGTGCCAGCAGTTTATCTTGGCGCAGGGAGGATGAGCAGTTCTTC.

This clone was counted once. This chain uses TRBV11-2 with TRBJ1-4; possible D gene TRBD1, 6 bases. The germline V and J ends were trimmed by 5 bases and 8 bases, with 21 bases remaining between them. The CDR3 length is 16 residues. The germline CDR1 and CDR2 sequences are SGHAT and FQNNGV. The CDR3 region has the DNA TGTGCCAGCAGCCCCAAAGAGGGGGGAGTGACGGAAAAACTGTTTTTT. This gives the protein CASSPKEGGVTEKLFF.

CDR3 coding DNA: TGTGCCAGCAGTTCGGGCCTCTTGGAGCAGTACTTC. Encoded protein: CASSSGLLEQYF. This sequence joins TRBV28 and TRBJ2-7; no clear D. V was shortened by 4 bases and J by 7 bases, with 11 bases between the two germline ends. The CDR3 extends over 12 amino acids. Germline V CDR1 and CDR2: MDHEN, SYDVKM.

This clone showed up just a few times. The chain couples TRBV5-4 to TRBJ2-3; 7 bases fit TRBD2. This CDR3 has 15 residues. V lost 0 bases, J lost 0 bases, and 1 base stayed unmatched. Germline-derived CDR1 and CDR2 are SGHNT and YYREEE (reference sequence). The CDR3 nucleotides are TGTGCCAGCAGCTTGGGCGGGAGAAGCACAGATACGCAGTATTTT. It yields the protein CASSLGGRSTDTQYF.

The rearrangement links TRBV9 to TRBJ1-1; the D is unclear. Trimming removed 3 bases from V and 5 bases from J, with 11 bases in between. Germline lookup yields CDR1 SGDLS and CDR2 YYNGEE. The CDR3 loop spans 13 amino acids. CDR3 amino acids: CASSGASGTEAFF. The CDR3 nucleotides read TGTGCCAGCAGCGGGGCATCGGGGACTGAAGCTTTCTTT.

The genes are TRBV9 and TRBJ2-5; 14 nucleotides match TRBD2. The V gene end was trimmed by 3 bases and the J gene end by 5 bases; junction bases not matched to a gene: 6. The CDR3 is made up of 16 amino acids. Per the germline V gene, CDR1 is SGDLS and CDR2 is YYNGEE. The CDR3 DNA sequence: TGTGCCAGCAGCGCGACTAGCGGGAGGGCCCACGAGACCCAGTACTTC. Protein: CASSATSGRAHETQYF.

This clone was counted between two and nine times. The sample has other DNA sequences that encode this CDR3 too. This chain uses TRBV28 with TRBJ1-5; no clear D gene. Germline loops: CDR1 MDHEN, CDR2 SYDVKM. This CDR3 contains 13 residues. V lost 6 bases, J lost 4 bases, and 10 bases lay in between. Written as DNA, the CDR3 is TGTGCCAGCAGCCTTTACACGAATCAGCCCCAGCATTTT. It translates to CASSLYTNQPQHF.

This clone was found once. The chain employs TRBV15 and TRBJ1-1; no clear D. V lost 1 base and J 7 bases, leaving 13 bases between the germline ends. The V gene's germline CDR1 is LNHNV and CDR2 YYDKDF (reference sequence). The CDR3 is 14 amino acids. This CDR3 reads CATSRGVGRIEAFF. The CDR3 DNA reads TGTGCCACCAGCAGAGGCGTAGGGCGGATTGAAGCTTTCTTT.

The chain has TRBV5-6 and TRBJ2-2; TRBD2 is a possible D gene (5 bases). CDR3 size: 16 residues. Germline lookup yields CDR1 SGHDT and CDR2 YYEEEE. The V and J ends lost 2 bases and 6 bases respectively, with 17 bases between them. DNA for the CDR3: TGTGCCAGCAGCTTCTTTAGTCAGGCGGGCTCCGGGGAGCTGTTTTTT. Residues: CASSFFSQAGSGELFF.

This chain joins TRBV29-1 and TRBJ1-1; D is perhaps TRBD1 (5 bases). This CDR3 contains 11 residues. Germline V gives CDR1 SQVTM, CDR2 ANQGSEA. V gave up 6 bases and J gave up 10 bases, with 15 bases separating them. The CDR3 loop is CSVGRGGRAFF. The CDR3 DNA reads as TGCAGCGTGGGACGGGGAGGGAGAGCTTTCTTT.

This rearrangement joins TRBV2 to TRBJ1-1; D remains ambiguous. V lost 7 bases, J lost 8 bases, and 11 bases lay in between. The CDR3 is 11 residues long. From germline, CDR1 is SNHLY and CDR2 FYNNEI. The CDR3 region is CASIGAKEAFF. For the CDR3, the DNA is TGTGCCAGCATAGGAGCCAAGGAAGCTTTCTTT.

The chain is built from TRBV28 and TRBJ2-7, with TRBD1 as a possible D gene (6 bases). V was shortened by 6 bases and J by 3 bases, with 12 bases between the two germline ends. The V gene's germline CDR1 is MDHEN and CDR2 SYDVKM. The CDR3 loop spans 13 amino acids. The CDR3: CASRTGINYEQYF. Written as DNA, the CDR3 is TGTGCCAGCAGAACAGGGATAAACTACGAGCAGTACTTC.

V and J are TRBV25-1 and TRBJ2-3; D not resolved. Germline loops: CDR1 MGHDK, CDR2 SYGVNS. The V and J ends lost 7 bases and 2 bases respectively, with 22 bases between them. CDR3 size: 17 residues. This CDR3 reads CASTPVVWNNNTDTQYF. Written as DNA, the CDR3 is TGTGCCAGCACCCCGGTGGTGTGGAATAATAACACAGATACGCAGTATTTT.

The rearrangement joins TRBV6-5 to TRBJ2-2; D call uncertain. Germline CDR1 MNHEY, CDR2 SVGAGI. V gave up 3 bases and J gave up 4 bases, with 9 bases separating them. CDR3 length equals 14 residues. Here the CDR3 reads CASSYTTVTGELFF. The CDR3 region has the DNA TGTGCCAGCAGTTATACGACTGTCACCGGGGAGCTGTTTTTT.

The J gene is TRBJ2-7, the V gene TRBV28; D may be TRBD2 (6 bases). The V end lost 6 bases, the J end lost 3 bases, and 15 bases lay between the germline ends. The CDR3 consists of 14 residues. Looked up from germline, CDR1 is MDHEN and CDR2 is SYDVKM. CDR3 in amino acids: CASSAGTSDYEQYF. CDR3 nucleotides: TGTGCCAGCAGCGCCGGGACTTCAGACTACGAGCAGTACTTC.

In nucleotides, the CDR3 is TGTGCCAGCAGCCGATCCCTGGACGGGGCTTTCTTT. Translated, it gives CASSRSLDGAFF. This rearrangement joins TRBV14 to TRBJ1-1; D unresolved. The CDR3 has 12 residues. The germline V gene has CDR1 SGHDN and CDR2 FVKESK. V lost 4 bases, J lost 11 bases, and 14 bases lay in between. Full variable domain (missing parts from reference TRBV14 and TRBJ1-1): EAGVTQFPSHSVIEKGQTVTLRCDPISGHDNLYWYRRVMGKEIKFLLHFVKESKQDESGMPNNRFLAERTGGTYSTLKVQPAELEDSGVYFCASSRSLDGAFFGQGTRLTVV.

Concerning this clone itself: Other DNA sequences in the sample encode the same CDR3. The chain is built from TRBV5-1 and TRBJ1-3; TRBD1 matches at 7 bases. The CDR3 is 14 amino acids. The V segment lost 1 base and the J segment 4 bases; nucleotides outside the gene matches: 2. Germline values: CDR1 SGHRS, CDR2 YFSETQ. CDR3 DNA sequence: TGCGCCAGCAGCTTGACAGGGGAGGGAAACACCATATATTTT. Its protein product is CASSLTGEGNTIYF.

This chain connects TRBV19 to TRBJ2-5, with TRBD2 matching 9 bases. Germline CDR1 LNHDA, CDR2 SQIVND (reference sequence). The ends lost 0 bases at V and 4 bases at J; junction bases unmatched: 6. The CDR3 consists of 16 residues. Here the CDR3 DNA reads TGTGCCAGTAGTATAGATGGAGCGGGAGGATCAGAGACCCAGTACTTC. It codes for CASSIDGAGGSETQYF.

This chain connects TRBV4-2 to TRBJ1-2; a possible D gene is TRBD1 (5 bases). Germline V gene sequence: CDR1 LGHNA, CDR2 YNFKEQ. The CDR3 sequence is 14 residues long. V lost 4 bases to trimming and J lost 7 bases, with 16 bases between them. CDR3 in DNA: TGTGCCAGCAGCCCCGGGGGAGGGGAGGGTGGCTACACCTTC. It is translated as CASSPGGGEGGYTF.

On this clone itself: Other DNA sequences in the sample encode the same CDR3. V usage is TRBV9 and J usage is TRBJ2-3, with no clear D. This CDR3 spans 13 amino acids. The V end lost 0 bases, the J end lost 3 bases, and 5 bases lay between the germline ends. The V gene's germline CDR1 is SGDLS and CDR2 YYNGEE. The CDR3 DNA is TGTGCCAGCAGCGTAGCTCCTACAGATACGCAGTATTTT. It is translated as CASSVAPTDTQYF.